This T cell receptor beta chain was sequenced for a study of tumor and adjacent non-tumor tissue in lung cancer. This clonotype was seen a handful of times. The CDR3 extends over 18 amino acids. V was pared by 1 base and J by 0 bases, with 19 bases between. Germline V gives CDR1 DFQATT, CDR2 SNEGSKA (reference sequence). The library came from three nested PCR rounds adapted from ARM-PCR protocols. Via MiXCR, TCRdb re-called the multiplex PCR reads, giving one row per CDR3 protein. The sample records 220,000 or so distinct CDR3 sequences, about 71% being singletons. The template was RNA from unsorted bulk tissue.

The rearrangement joins TRBV20-1 to TRBJ2-1; a possible D gene is TRBD1 (6 bases). Sequences were obtained from lung tumor tissue. This TCR was recovered from a man aged 60 to 69 with non-small cell lung cancer. The CDR3 sequence: CSARGPGQASSSYNEQFF. The CDR3 DNA reads TGCAGTGCTAGAGGTCCGGGACAAGCGTCTAGCTCCTACAATGAGCAGTTCTTC.